This T cell receptor (beta chain) was sequenced for a study of blood T cell repertoires in COVID-19. Overall study: Samples representing acute and convalescent COVID-19 were sourced from the United States, Italy and Spain. The analysed material was cDNA or gDNA that came from T cells, B-cell-depleted T cells, or PBMCs.

This clone appeared once. Per the study methods: From reference gene primer amplification, estimates of nucleated cell counts were derived. Clones were read by immunoSEQ multiplex PCR, and TCRdb kept only the in-frame ones, dropping some. V and J calls and clone size are given by that table; D and trimming were obtained from the DNA. The table has 44,000 or so clones, roughly 84% seen once. The material sequenced was peripheral blood. The clonotype comes from a man aged 50-59 years with active COVID-19.

The CDR3 loop reads CASSSDREGNQPQHF. Here the CDR3 DNA reads TGTGCCAGCAGCTCGGACAGGGAAGGCAATCAGCCCCAGCATTTT. The V gene is TRBV7-9, the J gene TRBJ1-5; 8 bases fit TRBD1. The germline V gene has CDR1 SEHNR and CDR2 FQNEAQ (reference sequence). This CDR3 is 15 amino acids long. J gave up 2 bases and V 4 bases, and 4 bases lay outside the gene matches.